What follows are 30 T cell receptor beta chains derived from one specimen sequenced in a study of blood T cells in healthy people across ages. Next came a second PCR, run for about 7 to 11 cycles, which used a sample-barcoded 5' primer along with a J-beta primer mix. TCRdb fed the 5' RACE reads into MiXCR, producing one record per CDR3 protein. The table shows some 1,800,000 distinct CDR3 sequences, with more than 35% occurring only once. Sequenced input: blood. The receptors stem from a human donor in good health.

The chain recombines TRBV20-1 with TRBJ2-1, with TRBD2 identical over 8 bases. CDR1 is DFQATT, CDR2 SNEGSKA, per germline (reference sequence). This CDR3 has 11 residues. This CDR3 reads CRLAEINEQFF. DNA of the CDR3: TGCAGACTAGCGGAGATCAATGAGCAGTTCTTC.

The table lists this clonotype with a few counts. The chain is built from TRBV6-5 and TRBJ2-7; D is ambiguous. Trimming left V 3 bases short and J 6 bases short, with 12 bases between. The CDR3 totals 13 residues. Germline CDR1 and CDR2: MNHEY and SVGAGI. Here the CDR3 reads CASSYLRPGEQYF. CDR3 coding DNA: TGTGCCAGCAGTTATCTCCGCCCGGGCGAGCAGTACTTC.

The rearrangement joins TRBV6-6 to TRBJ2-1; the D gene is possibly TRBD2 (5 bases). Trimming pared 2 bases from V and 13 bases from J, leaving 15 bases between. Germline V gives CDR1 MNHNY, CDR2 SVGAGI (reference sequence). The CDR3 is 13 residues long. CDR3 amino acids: CASSYGARETQFF. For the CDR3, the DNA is TGTGCCAGCAGTTACGGAGCGAGGGAGACCCAGTTCTTC.

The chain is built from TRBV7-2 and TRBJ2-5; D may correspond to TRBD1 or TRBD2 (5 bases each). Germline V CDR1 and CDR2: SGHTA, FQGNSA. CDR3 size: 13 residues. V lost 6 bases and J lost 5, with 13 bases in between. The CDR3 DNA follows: TGTGCCAGCAGTGGGACGGTCTTTGAGACCCAGTACTTC. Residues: CASSGTVFETQYF.

The CDR3 reads CASSLAPSGGQETQYF. CDR3 sequence (DNA): TGCGCCAGCAGCTTGGCCCCTAGCGGGGGCCAAGAGACCCAGTACTTC. The J gene is TRBJ2-5, the V gene TRBV5-1; 10 positions agree with TRBD2. Germline-derived CDR1 and CDR2 are SGHRS and YFSETQ. V lost 0 bases, J lost 1 base, and 3 bases stayed unmatched. The CDR3 length is 16 residues. The full variable domain, with the rest looked up from reference TRBV5-1 and TRBJ2-5, is KAGVTQTPRYLIKTRGQQVTLSCSPISGHRSVSWYQQTPGQGLQFLFEYFSETQRNKGNFPGRFSGRQFSNSRSEMNVSTLELGDSALYLCASSLAPSGGQETQYFGPGTRLLVL.

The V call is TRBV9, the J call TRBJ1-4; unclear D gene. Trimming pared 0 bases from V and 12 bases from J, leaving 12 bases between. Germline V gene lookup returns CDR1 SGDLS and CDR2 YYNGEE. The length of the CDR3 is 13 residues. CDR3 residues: CASSVANSNQLFF. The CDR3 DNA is TGTGCCAGCAGCGTAGCAAACAGTAATCAACTGTTTTTT. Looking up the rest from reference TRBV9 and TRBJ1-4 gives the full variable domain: DSGVTQTPKHLITATGQRVTLRCSPRSGDLSVYWYQQSLDQGLQFLIQYYNGEERAKGNILERFSAQQFPDLHSELNLSSLELGDSALYFCASSVANSNQLFFGSGTQLSVL.

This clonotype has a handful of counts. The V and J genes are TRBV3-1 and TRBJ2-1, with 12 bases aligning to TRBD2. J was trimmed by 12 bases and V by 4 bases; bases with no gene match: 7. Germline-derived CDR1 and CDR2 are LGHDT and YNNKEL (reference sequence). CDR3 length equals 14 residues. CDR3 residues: CASSPFLAGGRQFF. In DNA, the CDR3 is TGTGCCAGCAGCCCCTTTCTAGCGGGGGGGAGGCAGTTCTTC.

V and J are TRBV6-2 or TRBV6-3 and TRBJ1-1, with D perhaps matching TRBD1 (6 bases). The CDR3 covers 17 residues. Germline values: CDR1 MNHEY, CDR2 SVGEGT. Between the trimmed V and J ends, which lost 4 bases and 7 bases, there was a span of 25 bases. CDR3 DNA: TGTGCCAGCAGTTCCTCGGACAGTATTAAAAGAGGTGGTGAAGCTTTCTTT. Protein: CASSSSDSIKRGGEAFF.

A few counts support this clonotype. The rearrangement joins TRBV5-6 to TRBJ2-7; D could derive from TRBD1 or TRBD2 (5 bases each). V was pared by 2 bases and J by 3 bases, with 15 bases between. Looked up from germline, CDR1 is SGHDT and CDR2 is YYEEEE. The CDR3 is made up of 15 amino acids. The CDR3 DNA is TGTGCCAGCAGCTTATCAAGGGGACGGTTCTACGAGCAGTACTTC. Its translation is CASSLSRGRFYEQYF.

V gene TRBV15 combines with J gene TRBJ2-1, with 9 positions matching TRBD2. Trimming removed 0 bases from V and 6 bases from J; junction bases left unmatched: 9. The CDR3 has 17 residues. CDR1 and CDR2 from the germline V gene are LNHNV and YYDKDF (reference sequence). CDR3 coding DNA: TGTGCCACCAGCAGAGATCTGTCGGGTAGCGGGGGCAATGAGCAGTTCTTC. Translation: CATSRDLSGSGGNEQFF.

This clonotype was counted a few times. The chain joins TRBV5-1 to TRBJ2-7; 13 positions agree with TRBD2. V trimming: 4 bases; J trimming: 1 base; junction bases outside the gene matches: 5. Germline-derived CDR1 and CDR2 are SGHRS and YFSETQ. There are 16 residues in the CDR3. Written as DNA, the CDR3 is TGCGCCAGCAGCCCCTGGACTAGCGGGGGATCCTACGAGCAGTACTTC. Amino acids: CASSPWTSGGSYEQYF.

In nucleotides, the CDR3 is TGCAGTGCTAGACGCCGGGACAGAAAAGTGCCATACGAGCAGTACTTC. It encodes CSARRRDRKVPYEQYF. The chain recombines TRBV20-1 with TRBJ2-7; 7 bases are a match to TRBD1. This CDR3 has 16 residues. The V segment lost 2 bases and the J segment 4 bases; nucleotides outside the gene matches: 14. CDR1 and CDR2 from the germline V gene are DFQATT and SNEGSKA (reference sequence).

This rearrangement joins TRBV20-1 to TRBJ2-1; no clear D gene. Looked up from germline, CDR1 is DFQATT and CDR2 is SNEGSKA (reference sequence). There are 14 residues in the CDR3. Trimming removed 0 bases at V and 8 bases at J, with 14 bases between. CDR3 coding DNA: TGCAGTGCTAGAGACGACGGCTTAGGCGATGAGCAGTTCTTC. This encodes CSARDDGLGDEQFF.

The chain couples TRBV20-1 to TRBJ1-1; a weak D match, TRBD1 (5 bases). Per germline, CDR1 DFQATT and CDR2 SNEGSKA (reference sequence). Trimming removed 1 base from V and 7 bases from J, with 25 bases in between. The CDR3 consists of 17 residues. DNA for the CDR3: TGCAGTGCTAGAGCCTCGGGGGGGACCCCCGAAGGAATTGAAGCTTTCTTT. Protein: CSARASGGTPEGIEAFF.

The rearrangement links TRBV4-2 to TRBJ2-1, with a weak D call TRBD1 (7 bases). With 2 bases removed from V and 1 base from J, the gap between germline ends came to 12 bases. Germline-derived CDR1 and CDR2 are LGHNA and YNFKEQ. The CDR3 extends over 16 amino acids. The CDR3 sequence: CASSQTGDWSYNEQFF. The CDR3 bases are TGTGCCAGCAGCCAAACAGGGGACTGGTCCTACAATGAGCAGTTCTTC.

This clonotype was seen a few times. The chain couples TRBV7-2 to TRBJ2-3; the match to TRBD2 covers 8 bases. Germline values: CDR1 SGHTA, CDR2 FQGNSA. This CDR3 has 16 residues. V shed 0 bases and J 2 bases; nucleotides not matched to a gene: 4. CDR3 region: CASSLAAGDPTDTQYF. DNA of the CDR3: TGTGCCAGCAGCTTAGCAGCGGGGGACCCCACAGATACGCAGTATTTT.

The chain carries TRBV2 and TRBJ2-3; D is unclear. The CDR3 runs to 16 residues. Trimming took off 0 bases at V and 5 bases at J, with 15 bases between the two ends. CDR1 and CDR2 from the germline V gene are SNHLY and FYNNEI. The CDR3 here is CASSEANPSDGDTQYF. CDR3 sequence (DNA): TGTGCCAGCAGTGAAGCGAACCCTTCAGATGGAGATACGCAGTATTTT.

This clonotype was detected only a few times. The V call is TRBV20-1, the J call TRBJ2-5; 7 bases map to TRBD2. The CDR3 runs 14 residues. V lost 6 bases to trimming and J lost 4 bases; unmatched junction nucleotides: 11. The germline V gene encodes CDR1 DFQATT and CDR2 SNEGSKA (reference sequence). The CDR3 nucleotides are TGCAGTGCGACAATCCCTTCTAGCGGAGAGACCCAGTACTTC. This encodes CSATIPSSGETQYF.

CDR3 sequence: CASSLWDRGLSGANVLTF. CDR3 nucleotides: TGTGCCAGCAGCTTGTGGGACAGGGGACTCTCTGGGGCCAACGTCCTGACTTTC. The V and J genes are TRBV7-8 and TRBJ2-6; 10 bases line up with TRBD1. Germline V CDR1 and CDR2: SGHVS, FQNEAQ. Unmatched junction bases numbered 5, after V lost 3 bases and J lost 0 bases. The CDR3 sequence is 18 residues long.

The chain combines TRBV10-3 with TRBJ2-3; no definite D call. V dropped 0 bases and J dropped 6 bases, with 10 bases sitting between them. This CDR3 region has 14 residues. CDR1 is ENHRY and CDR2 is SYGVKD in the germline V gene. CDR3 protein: CAISESTPMDTQYF. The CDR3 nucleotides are TGTGCCATCAGTGAGTCAACCCCCATGGATACGCAGTATTTT.

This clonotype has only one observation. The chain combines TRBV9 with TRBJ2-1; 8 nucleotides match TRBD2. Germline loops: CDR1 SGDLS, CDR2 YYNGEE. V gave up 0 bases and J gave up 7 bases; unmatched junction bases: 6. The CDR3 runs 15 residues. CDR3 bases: TGTGCCAGCAGCGTAGCTTCGGCTAGCGGGAATGAGCAGTTCTTC. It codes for CASSVASASGNEQFF.

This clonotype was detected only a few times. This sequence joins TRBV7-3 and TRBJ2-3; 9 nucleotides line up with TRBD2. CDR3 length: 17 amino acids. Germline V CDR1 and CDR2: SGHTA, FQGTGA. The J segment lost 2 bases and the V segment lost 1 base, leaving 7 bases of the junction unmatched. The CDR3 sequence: CASSLRGSGGNTDTQYF. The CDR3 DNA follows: TGTGCCAGCAGCTTAAGGGGGAGCGGGGGGAACACAGATACGCAGTATTTT.

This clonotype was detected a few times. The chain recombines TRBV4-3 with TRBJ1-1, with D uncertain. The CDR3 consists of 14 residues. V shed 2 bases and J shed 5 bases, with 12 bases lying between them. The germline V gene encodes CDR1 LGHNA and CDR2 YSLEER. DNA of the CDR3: TGCGCCAGCAGCCAACACGCGGCGAGGACTGAAGCTTTCTTT. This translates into CASSQHAARTEAFF.

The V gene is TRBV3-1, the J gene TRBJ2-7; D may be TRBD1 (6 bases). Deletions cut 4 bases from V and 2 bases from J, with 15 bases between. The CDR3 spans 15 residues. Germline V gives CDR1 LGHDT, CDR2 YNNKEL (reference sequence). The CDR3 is CASSRMAGAPYEQYF. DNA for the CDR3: TGTGCCAGCAGCCGCATGGCAGGGGCCCCCTACGAGCAGTACTTC.

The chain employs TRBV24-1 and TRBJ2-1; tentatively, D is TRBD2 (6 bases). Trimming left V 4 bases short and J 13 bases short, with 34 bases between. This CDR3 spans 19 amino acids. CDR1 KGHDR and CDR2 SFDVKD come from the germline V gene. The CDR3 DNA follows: TGTGCCACCAGTGACGGAGTGACACGTGGGGGAGTCATTCGGGGGACCCAGTTCTTC. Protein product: CATSDGVTRGGVIRGTQFF.

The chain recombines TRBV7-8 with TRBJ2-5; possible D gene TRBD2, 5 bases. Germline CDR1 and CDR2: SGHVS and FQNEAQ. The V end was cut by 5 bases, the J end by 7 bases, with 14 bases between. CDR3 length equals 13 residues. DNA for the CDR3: TGTGCCAGCAGCCCTGTGCGCCGGGGGACCCAGTACTTC. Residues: CASSPVRRGTQYF.

Written as DNA, the CDR3 is TGTGCCAGCAGCTTTGGGGACTCTCGGGACAATGAGCAGTTCTTC. It is translated as CASSFGDSRDNEQFF. The V gene is TRBV7-9, the J gene TRBJ2-1, with TRBD2 as a possible D gene (6 bases). The CDR3 length is 15 residues. V was trimmed by 3 bases and J by 5 bases, leaving 14 bases between them. Germline lookup yields CDR1 SEHNR and CDR2 FQNEAQ (reference sequence).

In DNA, the CDR3 is TGTGCCAGCAGCCGAGGGCGCTTTCTGGAAACTAGCACAGATACGCAGTATTTT. Protein product: CASSRGRFLETSTDTQYF. This chain connects TRBV4-2 to TRBJ2-3; D may be TRBD2 (5 bases). The CDR3 loop spans 18 amino acids. V shed 4 bases and J shed 0 bases, with 20 bases lying between them. CDR1 LGHNA and CDR2 YNFKEQ come from the germline V gene.

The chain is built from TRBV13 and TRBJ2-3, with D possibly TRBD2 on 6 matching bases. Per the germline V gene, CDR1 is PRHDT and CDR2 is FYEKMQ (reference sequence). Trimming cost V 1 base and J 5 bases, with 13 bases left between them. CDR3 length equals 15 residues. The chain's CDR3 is CASSLDGLTVDTQYF. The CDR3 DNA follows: TGTGCCAGCAGCTTAGACGGACTAACAGTAGATACGCAGTATTTT.

CDR3 coding DNA: TGCGCCAGCAGCCAAGATCCGGGACAGACCTATGGCTACACCTTC. This translates into CASSQDPGQTYGYTF. This chain connects TRBV4-1 to TRBJ1-2, with 7 positions matching TRBD1. The CDR3 consists of 15 residues. V gave up 0 bases and J gave up 4 bases; unmatched junction bases: 5. Germline assignment: CDR1 MGHRA and CDR2 YSYEKL.